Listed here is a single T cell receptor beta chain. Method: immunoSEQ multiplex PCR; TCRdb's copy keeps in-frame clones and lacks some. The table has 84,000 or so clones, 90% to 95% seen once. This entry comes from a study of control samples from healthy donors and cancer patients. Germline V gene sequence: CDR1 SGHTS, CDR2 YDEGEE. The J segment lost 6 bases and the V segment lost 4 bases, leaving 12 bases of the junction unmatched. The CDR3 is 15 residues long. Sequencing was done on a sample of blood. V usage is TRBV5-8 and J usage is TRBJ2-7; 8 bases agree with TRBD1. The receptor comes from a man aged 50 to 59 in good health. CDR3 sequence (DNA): TGTGCCAGCAGCCCCGTCGGGCAGGGGGCTCTCGAGCAGTACTTC. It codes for CASSPVGQGALEQYF.